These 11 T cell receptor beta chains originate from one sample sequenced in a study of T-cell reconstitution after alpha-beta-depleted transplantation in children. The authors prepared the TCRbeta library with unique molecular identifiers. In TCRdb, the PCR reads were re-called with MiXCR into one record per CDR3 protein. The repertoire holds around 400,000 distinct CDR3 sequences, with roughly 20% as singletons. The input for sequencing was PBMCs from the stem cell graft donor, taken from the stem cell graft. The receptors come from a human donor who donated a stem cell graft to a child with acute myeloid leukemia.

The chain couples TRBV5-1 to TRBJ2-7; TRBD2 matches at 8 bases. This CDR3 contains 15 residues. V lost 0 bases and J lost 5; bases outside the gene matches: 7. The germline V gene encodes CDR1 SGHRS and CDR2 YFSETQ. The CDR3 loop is CASSLEGSGNDEQYF. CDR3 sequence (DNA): TGCGCCAGCAGCTTGGAAGGTAGCGGGAACGACGAGCAGTACTTC.

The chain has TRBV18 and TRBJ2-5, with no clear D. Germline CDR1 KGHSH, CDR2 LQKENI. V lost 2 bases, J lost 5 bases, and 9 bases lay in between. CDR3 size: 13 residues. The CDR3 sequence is CASSPMATETQYF. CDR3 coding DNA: TGTGCCAGCTCACCAATGGCCACGGAGACCCAGTACTTC.

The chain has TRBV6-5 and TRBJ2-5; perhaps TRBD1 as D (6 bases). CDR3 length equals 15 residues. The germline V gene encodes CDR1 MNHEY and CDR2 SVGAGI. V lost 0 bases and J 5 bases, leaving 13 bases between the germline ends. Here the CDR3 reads CASSYSGQWGETQYF. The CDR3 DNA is TGTGCCAGCAGTTACTCGGGACAATGGGGTGAGACCCAGTACTTC.

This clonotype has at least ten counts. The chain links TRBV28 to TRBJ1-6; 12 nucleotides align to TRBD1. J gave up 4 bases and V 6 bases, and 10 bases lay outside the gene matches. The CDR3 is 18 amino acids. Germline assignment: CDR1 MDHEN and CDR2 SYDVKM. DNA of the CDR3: TGTGCCAGCAGGACCGGGACAGGGGGCGCCTCGTATAATTCACCCCTCCACTTT. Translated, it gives CASRTGTGGASYNSPLHF.

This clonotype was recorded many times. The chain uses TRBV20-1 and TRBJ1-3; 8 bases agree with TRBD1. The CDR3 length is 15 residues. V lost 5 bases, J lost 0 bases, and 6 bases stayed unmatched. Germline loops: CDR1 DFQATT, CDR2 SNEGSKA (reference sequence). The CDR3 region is CSALPGQVSGNTIYF. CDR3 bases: TGCAGTGCTCTACCGGGACAGGTCTCTGGAAACACCATATATTTT.

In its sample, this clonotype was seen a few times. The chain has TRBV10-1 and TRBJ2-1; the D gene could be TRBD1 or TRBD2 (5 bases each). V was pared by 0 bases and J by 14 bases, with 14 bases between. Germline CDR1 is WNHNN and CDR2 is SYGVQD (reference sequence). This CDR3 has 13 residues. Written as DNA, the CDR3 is TGCGCCAGCAGTGAGTCTGGGGCGGGTCAAAAGTTCTTC. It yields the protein CASSESGAGQKFF.

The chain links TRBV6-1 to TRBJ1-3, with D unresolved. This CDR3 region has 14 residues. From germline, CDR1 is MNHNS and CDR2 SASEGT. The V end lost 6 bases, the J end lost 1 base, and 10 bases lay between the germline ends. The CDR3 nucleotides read TGTGCCAGCAGGAACCGGAGGTCTGGAAACACCATATATTTT. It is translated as CASRNRRSGNTIYF.

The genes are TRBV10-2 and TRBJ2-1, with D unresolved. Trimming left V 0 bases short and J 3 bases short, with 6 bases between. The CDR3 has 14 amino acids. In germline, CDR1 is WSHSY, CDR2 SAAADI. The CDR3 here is CASSESMNYNEQFF. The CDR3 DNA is TGCGCCAGCAGTGAGTCAATGAACTACAATGAGCAGTTCTTC.

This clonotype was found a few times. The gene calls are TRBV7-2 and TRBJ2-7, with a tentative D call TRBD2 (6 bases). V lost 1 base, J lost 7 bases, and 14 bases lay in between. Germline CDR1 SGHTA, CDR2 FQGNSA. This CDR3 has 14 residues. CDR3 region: CASSLDYAGTEQYF. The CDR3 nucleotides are TGTGCCAGCAGCTTAGACTATGCGGGGACGGAGCAGTACTTC.

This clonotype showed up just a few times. For the CDR3, the DNA is TGCGCCAGCAGCCCCCTTCGTAGTCTTGGAAACACCATATATTTT. As protein: CASSPLRSLGNTIYF. The chain combines TRBV4-1 with TRBJ1-3, with D hard to call. The length of the CDR3 is 15 residues. CDR1 and CDR2 from the germline V gene are MGHRA and YSYEKL. Trimming took 4 bases from V and 3 from J, leaving 13 bases between them.

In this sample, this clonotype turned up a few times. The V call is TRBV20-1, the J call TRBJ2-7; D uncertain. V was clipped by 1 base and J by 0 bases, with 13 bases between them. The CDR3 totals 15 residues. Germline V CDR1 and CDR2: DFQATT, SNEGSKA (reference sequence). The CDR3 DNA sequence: TGCAGTGCTAGAGGTTCCGCCGAGAGCTCCTACGAGCAGTACTTC. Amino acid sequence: CSARGSAESSYEQYF.